One and the same sample provided the 16 T cell receptor beta chains below, sequenced in a study of control samples from healthy donors and cancer patients. Libraries were prepared by immunoSEQ multiplex PCR; TCRdb keeps only in-frame clonotypes and omits some of them. This sample has about 130,000 clones, with roughly 90% found just once. The sequenced material came from blood. These receptor sequences come from a man between 50 and 59 years old in good health.

The J gene is TRBJ1-1, the V gene TRBV5-1; TRBD1 matches at 7 bases. CDR3 length: 14 residues. The ends lost 3 bases at V and 1 base at J; junction bases unmatched: 3. CDR1 and CDR2 from the germline V gene are SGHRS and YFSETQ. The CDR3 loop is CASSWGDRNTEAFF. The DNA of the CDR3 is TGCGCCAGCAGCTGGGGGGACAGGAACACTGAAGCTTTCTTT. Using reference TRBV5-1 and TRBJ1-1 for the parts outside the CDR3, the full variable domain is KAGVTQTPRYLIKTRGQQVTLSCSPISGHRSVSWYQQTPGQGLQFLFEYFSETQRNKGNFPGRFSGRQFSNSRSEMNVSTLELGDSALYLCASSWGDRNTEAFFGQGTRLTVV.

V usage is TRBV30 and J usage is TRBJ1-3, with a tentative D call TRBD1 (5 bases). The germline gives CDR1 GTSNPN, CDR2 SVGIG (reference sequence). This CDR3 has 14 amino acids. V lost 4 bases to trimming and J lost 5 bases, with 15 bases between them. Here the CDR3 reads CAWIIDGARNTIYF. CDR3 DNA sequence: TGTGCCTGGATTATCGACGGGGCTCGAAACACCATATATTTT.

The genes are TRBV11-2 and TRBJ2-3, with D maybe TRBD2 (7 bases). This CDR3 comprises 17 residues. CDR1 is SGHAT, CDR2 FQNNGV, per germline. Trimming took 2 bases from V and 2 from J, leaving 17 bases between them. The CDR3 DNA reads TGTGCCAGCAGCTTAATGGGGGGGCGGTCGGTCACAGATACGCAGTATTTT. Protein sequence: CASSLMGGRSVTDTQYF.

The rearrangement uses TRBV30 and TRBJ2-4; D possibly matches TRBD1 or TRBD2 (5 bases each). The CDR3 extends over 15 amino acids. Germline-derived CDR1 and CDR2 are GTSNPN and SVGIG (reference sequence). V gave up 2 bases and J gave up 1 base, with 12 bases separating them. CDR3 DNA: TGTGCCTGGAGTCGGGGCAGGGCGGCCAAAAACATTCAGTACTTC. Translation: CAWSRGRAAKNIQYF. Based on the CDR3 plus reference TRBV30 and TRBJ2-4, the full variable domain is SQTIHQWPATLVQPVGSPLSLECTVEGTSNPNLYWYRQAAGRGLQLLFYSVGIGQISSEVPQNLSASRPQDRQFILSSKKLLLSDSGFYLCAWSRGRAAKNIQYFGAGTRLSVL.

The V call is TRBV2, the J call TRBJ2-5; 15 bases agree with TRBD2. The V gene's germline CDR1 is SNHLY and CDR2 FYNNEI. The CDR3 consists of 17 residues. Trimming took 3 bases from V and 5 from J; bases not matched to a gene: 7. CDR3 sequence: CASSEGLAGGVGETQYF. The CDR3 DNA sequence: TGTGCCAGCAGTGAGGGACTAGCGGGGGGAGTAGGGGAGACCCAGTACTTC. The complete variable domain, with remaining parts taken from reference TRBV2 and TRBJ2-5, reads EPEVTQTPSHQVTQMGQEVILRCVPISNHLYFYWYRQILGQKVEFLVSFYNNEISEKSEIFDDQFSVERPDGSNFTLKIRSTKLEDSAMYFCASSEGLAGGVGETQYFGPGTRLLVL.

The V call is TRBV27, the J call TRBJ2-7, with 9 bases fitting TRBD2. V lost 4 bases, J lost 7 bases, and 8 bases stayed unmatched. Germline values: CDR1 MNHEY, CDR2 SMNVEV (reference sequence). The CDR3 contains 14 residues. The CDR3 bases are TGTGCCAGCAGTTCAACTAGCGGGTCCTCAGAGCAGTACTTC. This codes for CASSSTSGSSEQYF.

The genes are TRBV19 and TRBJ2-3; 10 bases are shared with TRBD2. V lost 6 bases, J lost 2 bases, and 2 bases stayed unmatched. This CDR3 comprises 14 residues. In germline, CDR1 is LNHDA, CDR2 SQIVND (reference sequence). CDR3: CASRAGGPTDTQYF. The CDR3 DNA is TGTGCCAGTAGAGCGGGGGGGCCCACAGATACGCAGTATTTT.

The table lists this clone with a few counts. V usage is TRBV7-2 and J usage is TRBJ2-5; 7 bases agree with TRBD1. The germline CDR1 and CDR2 sequences are SGHTA and FQGNSA. This CDR3 spans 15 amino acids. V dropped 0 bases and J dropped 6; count of bases not matched to a gene: 7. CDR3 sequence: CASSLALGQEKTQYF. The DNA of the CDR3 is TGTGCCAGCAGCTTAGCCCTCGGACAGGAAAAGACCCAGTACTTC.

The chain recombines TRBV18 with TRBJ2-2; D uncertain. The CDR3 runs to 13 residues. Between the trimmed V and J ends, which lost 0 bases and 5 bases, there was a span of 4 bases. From germline, CDR1 is KGHSH and CDR2 LQKENI. CDR3: CASSPPGTGELFF. The CDR3 DNA reads TGTGCCAGCTCACCACCGGGAACCGGGGAGCTGTTTTTT. Using reference TRBV18 and TRBJ2-2 for the parts outside the CDR3, the full variable domain is NAGVMQNPRHLVRRRGQEARLRCSPMKGHSHVYWYRQLPEEGLKFMVYLQKENIIDESGMPKERFSAEFPKEGPSILRIQQVVRGDSAAYFCASSPPGTGELFFGEGSRLTVL.

This chain uses TRBV11-2 with TRBJ2-2; D may match TRBD1 or TRBD2 (5 bases each). Between the trimmed V and J ends, which lost 0 bases and 2 bases, there was a span of 10 bases. This CDR3 has 16 amino acids. Germline CDR1 SGHAT, CDR2 FQNNGV. The CDR3 reads CASSLERGVNTGELFF. DNA for the CDR3: TGTGCCAGCAGCTTAGAGCGAGGGGTTAACACCGGGGAGCTGTTTTTT.

V is TRBV19 and J is TRBJ1-4; D call uncertain. This CDR3 region has 12 residues. CDR1 is LNHDA and CDR2 is SQIVND in the germline V gene (reference sequence). V lost 2 bases, J lost 8 bases, and 6 bases lay in between. The CDR3 DNA follows: TGTGCCAGTAGTATACCGGCGGAAAAACTGTTTTTT. Its protein is CASSIPAEKLFF.

This clone has a handful of counts. The chain is built from TRBV7-9 and TRBJ2-7, with D perhaps matching TRBD1 (5 bases). CDR1 and CDR2 (germline): SEHNR, FQNEAQ (reference sequence). The CDR3 runs to 12 residues. V was trimmed by 9 bases and J by 0 bases, leaving 9 bases between them. The CDR3: CASCRDSYEQYF. CDR3 bases: TGTGCCAGTTGCAGGGACTCCTACGAGCAGTACTTC.

The gene calls are TRBV5-4 and TRBJ2-5; 11 nucleotides line up with TRBD1. The CDR3 is 13 amino acids. Germline V gene lookup returns CDR1 SGHNT and CDR2 YYREEE (reference sequence). Trimming cost V 4 bases and J 5 bases; bases outside gene matches: 1. Written as DNA, the CDR3 is TGTGCCAGCAGCGGGGACAGGGGGGAGACCCAGTACTTC. Protein product: CASSGDRGETQYF.

In its sample, this clone was seen a few times. The chain combines TRBV14 with TRBJ1-4; D ambiguous. The CDR3 is 15 residues long. V was clipped by 5 bases and J by 6 bases, with 16 bases between them. Germline V gene sequence: CDR1 SGHDN, CDR2 FVKESK. DNA for the CDR3: TGTGCCAGCAGCTCCCGGCCCGGAATCGATGAAAAACTGTTTTTT. Its protein product is CASSSRPGIDEKLFF.

This chain connects TRBV5-1 to TRBJ1-2, with 7 bases aligning to TRBD1. CDR3 size: 13 residues. The J segment lost 3 bases and the V segment lost 6 bases, leaving 5 bases of the junction unmatched. Germline V gene data show CDR1 as SGHRS and CDR2 as YFSETQ. CDR3 loop: CASTRDSYYGYTF. The DNA of the CDR3 is TGCGCCAGCACACGGGACAGCTACTATGGCTACACCTTC.

The CDR3 protein is CASSSGTQKNTQYF. CDR3 nucleotides: TGTGCCAGCAGCTCCGGGACCCAGAAAAATACGCAGTATTTT. J is TRBJ2-3 and V is TRBV27; the D gene could be TRBD1 or TRBD2 (5 bases each). The CDR3 consists of 14 residues. In germline, CDR1 is MNHEY, CDR2 SMNVEV (reference sequence). Trimming stripped 6 bases from V and 7 bases from J, with 17 bases between.